This TCR beta chain was profiled in a study of T cells in localized non-small cell lung cancer. V lost 2 bases, J lost 2 bases, and 15 bases stayed unmatched. CDR3 length: 20 residues. The germline V gene has CDR1 MNHGY and CDR2 SAAAGT. The table came from immunoSEQ multiplex PCR; TCRdb's copy has only in-frame clones and leaves some out. The data show 1,600 or so clones, roughly 33% seen once. The sample consisted of normal lung tissue next to the tumor, taken before any cancer treatment. This receptor was taken from a woman aged 40-70 years with stage I lung adenocarcinoma. The J gene is TRBJ2-3, the V gene TRBV6-8; TRBD2 matches at 11 bases. The CDR3 reads CASSYPSTSGETLDTDTQYF. The CDR3 DNA reads TGTGCCAGCAGTTACCCCTCGACTAGCGGGGAAACCCTCGACACAGATACGCAGTATTTT.